This T cell receptor (beta chain) was observed in a study of blood T cell repertoires in COVID-19. The germline CDR1 and CDR2 sequences are SEHNR and FQNEAQ (reference sequence). Trimming took off 2 bases at V and 6 bases at J, with 7 bases between the two ends. The CDR3 contains 12 residues. Here immunoSEQ multiplex PCR was the method, and the copy in TCRdb shows in-frame clones only, minus some. The sample holds around 70,000 clones, under 85% seen once. The TCR originated in a man between 65 and 85 years old with acute or convalescent COVID-19. The chain employs TRBV7-9 and TRBJ1-2, with D unresolved. The sample consisted of peripheral blood. The CDR3 protein is CASSLLQDGYTF. CDR3 DNA: TGTGCCAGCAGCTTACTCCAGGATGGCTACACCTTC. The whole variable domain, remainder taken from reference TRBV7-9 and TRBJ1-2, is DTGVSQNPRHKITKRGQNVTFRCDPISEHNRLYWYRQTLGQGPEFLTYFQNEAQLEKSRLLSDRFSAERPKGSFSTLEIQRTEQGDSAMYLCASSLLQDGYTFGSGTRLTVV.